Given below is one T cell receptor (beta chain) in context. This entry comes from a study of blood T cell repertoires in COVID-19. Whole-study context: Acute-phase and convalescent COVID-19 samples originated in the United States, Italy and Spain.

The germline CDR1 and CDR2 sequences are SGHNT and YYREEE (reference sequence). This CDR3 region has 15 residues. After removal of 4 bases from V and 5 bases from J, the junction contained 5 bases not matched to a gene. Authors' processing steps: Amplification of reference gene primers provided the estimated nucleated cell counts. Profiled with immunoSEQ multiplex PCR; TCRdb holds only in-frame clones, not every one. From that table come the V and J calls and clone size; the DNA was used to work out D and trimming. The sample contains 85,000 to 130,000 clones, about four fifths of which appear only once.

The specimen was peripheral blood. This clonotype was sampled from a man aged 55 to 69 with acute or convalescent COVID-19. The rearrangement uses TRBV5-4 and TRBJ2-5, with 13 positions matching TRBD2. Here the CDR3 DNA reads TGTGCCAGCAGCCCCGGGACTAGCGGGATGGAGACCCAGTACTTC. Protein sequence: CASSPGTSGMETQYF. Variable domain in full (rest from reference TRBV5-4 and TRBJ2-5): ETGVTQSPTHLIKTRGQQVTLRCSSQSGHNTVSWYQQALGQGPQFIFQYYREEENGRGNFPPRFSGLQFPNYSSELNVNALELDDSALYLCASSPGTSGMETQYFGPGTRLLVL.